These 27 T cell receptor beta chains share one sample of origin, sequenced in a study of T cells in Graves' hyperthyroidism and ophthalmopathy. RNA transcripts served as the template for amplifying TCR beta CDR3 regions. RT-PCR in the first round (using the HTBI primer set) targeted the TCR CDR3. MiXCR, applied by TCRdb to the multiplex PCR reads, yields one record per CDR3 protein. The table shows a few hundred thousand distinct CDR3 sequences, with about 15% occurring only once. Sequencing was done on a sample of blood. These receptors all stem from a woman in her 30s with Graves' hyperthyroidism.

The sample holds a few counts of this clonotype. The chain combines TRBV7-3 with TRBJ1-1; perhaps TRBD1 as D (6 bases). Between the trimmed V and J ends, which lost 0 bases and 1 base, there was a span of 9 bases. In germline, CDR1 is SGHTA, CDR2 FQGTGA. This CDR3 is 15 amino acids long. CDR3 nucleotide sequence: TGTGCCAGCAGCTTAACCACAGGGTCGAACACTGAAGCTTTCTTT. This encodes CASSLTTGSNTEAFF. The whole variable domain, filled in from reference TRBV7-3 and TRBJ1-1, reads GAGVSQTPSNKVTEKGKYVELRCDPISGHTALYWYRQSLGQGPEFLIYFQGTGAADDSGLPNDRFFAVRPEGSVSTLKIQRTERGDSAVYLCASSLTTGSNTEAFFGQGTRLTVV.

This chain connects TRBV6-1 to TRBJ1-3; D is ambiguous. This CDR3 region has 14 residues. Germline-derived CDR1 and CDR2 are MNHNS and SASEGT. The ends were cut back, 5 bases at V and 4 bases at J, with 12 bases in the middle. The CDR3 sequence is CASSPLSGGNTIYF. The CDR3 nucleotides are TGTGCCAGCAGTCCCCTCTCTGGAGGAAACACCATATATTTT.

This clonotype appeared many times. The rearrangement links TRBV12-3 or TRBV12-4 to TRBJ1-2; TRBD1 matches at 7 bases. The CDR3 sequence is 17 residues long. The junction had 16 bases not matched to a gene; V was cut back by 5 bases and J by 4 bases. In DNA form, the CDR3 reads TGTGCCAGCAGTCCCAGCCGCGACAGGGCTAAACTCTATGGCTACACCTTC. Translating it yields CASSPSRDRAKLYGYTF.

The chain combines TRBV19 with TRBJ2-6; D is undetermined. V lost 4 bases and J 1 base, leaving 14 bases between the germline ends. Germline CDR1 reads LNHDA; CDR2 reads SQIVND (reference sequence). This CDR3 comprises 17 residues. CDR3 bases: TGTGCCAGTAGTACCCCCGGCCTAACATCTGGGGCCAACGTCCTGACTTTC. It encodes CASSTPGLTSGANVLTF. The complete variable domain, with remaining parts taken from reference TRBV19 and TRBJ2-6, reads DGGITQSPKYLFRKEGQNVTLSCEQNLNHDAMYWYRQDPGQGLRLIYYSQIVNDFQKGDIAEGYSVSREKKESFPLTVTSAQKNPTAFYLCASSTPGLTSGANVLTFGAGSRLTVL.

In this sample, this clonotype turned up many times. The rearrangement links TRBV7-8 to TRBJ2-1, with TRBD2 identical over 10 bases. This CDR3 has 15 residues. CDR1 and CDR2 from the germline V gene are SGHVS and FQNEAQ. V shed 8 bases, J shed 7 bases, and the junction held 11 bases outside the gene matches. The CDR3 loop is CASGDTGLATNEQFF. In DNA, the CDR3 is TGTGCCAGCGGGGACACGGGACTAGCGACTAATGAGCAGTTCTTC.

This chain connects TRBV2 to TRBJ2-4, with 9 bases aligning to TRBD2. Trimming cost V 7 bases and J 8 bases; bases outside gene matches: 18. CDR1 is SNHLY and CDR2 is FYNNEI in the germline V gene. CDR3 length equals 17 residues. The CDR3 DNA reads as TGTGCCAGCAACGCCCCTCCAGGCGGGAGGGCCGGAGACATTCAGTACTTC. The encoded protein is CASNAPPGGRAGDIQYF.

This clonotype was seen ten or more times. The rearrangement uses TRBV20-1 and TRBJ2-7; D remains ambiguous. The germline gives CDR1 DFQATT, CDR2 SNEGSKA (reference sequence). The CDR3 length is 12 residues. V was shortened by 3 bases and J by 2 bases, with 8 bases between the two germline ends. The CDR3 bases are TGCAGTGCTAGTTGGGGAACCTACGAGCAGTACTTC. Its translation is CSASWGTYEQYF.

This clonotype was counted between two and nine times. This chain connects TRBV19 to TRBJ2-3; 11 nucleotides agree with TRBD2. The germline V gene has CDR1 LNHDA and CDR2 SQIVND (reference sequence). The V segment lost 5 bases and the J segment 0 bases; nucleotides outside the gene matches: 13. The CDR3 is 19 residues long. The CDR3 is CASSAASGGLAASTDTQYF. The CDR3 DNA sequence: TGTGCCAGTAGTGCCGCTTCAGGGGGACTAGCGGCCAGCACAGATACGCAGTATTTT.

This clonotype was detected many times. This chain connects TRBV7-2 to TRBJ2-7; 7 bases agree with TRBD2. Germline V gene lookup returns CDR1 SGHTA and CDR2 FQGNSA. This CDR3 region has 15 residues. J gave up 6 bases and V 1 base, and 9 bases lay outside the gene matches. CDR3 in DNA: TGTGCCAGCAGCTTAGGAGGGACTAATACCCTCGAGCAGTACTTC. Its protein is CASSLGGTNTLEQYF.

This clonotype was seen ten or more times. The chain joins TRBV11-2 to TRBJ2-2; D is ambiguous. Trimming took off 5 bases at V and 9 bases at J, with 16 bases between the two ends. This CDR3 has 14 amino acids. Germline V CDR1 and CDR2: SGHAT, FQNNGV. DNA of the CDR3: TGTGCCAGCAGCCACGGTATGGCGTCGAGGGAGCTGTTTTTT. Its protein product is CASSHGMASRELFF.

This clonotype turned up a few times. The chain employs TRBV28 and TRBJ2-1; tentative D call: TRBD2 (5 bases). The V gene's germline CDR1 is MDHEN and CDR2 SYDVKM. Trimming stripped 2 bases from V and 15 bases from J, with 11 bases between. The CDR3 runs to 11 residues. As DNA, the CDR3 is TGTGCCAGCAGTTTAGAGGGTAAGCCGTTCTTC. This sequence encodes CASSLEGKPFF.

The chain is built from TRBV7-2 and TRBJ1-6; possibly TRBD1 for D (6 bases). The CDR3 contains 17 residues. CDR1 is SGHTA and CDR2 is FQGNSA in the germline V gene. V was pared by 1 base and J by 6 bases, with 16 bases between. CDR3 residues: CASSLGSQGQLNSPLHF. DNA of the CDR3: TGTGCCAGCAGCTTAGGTTCGCAGGGGCAACTTAATTCACCCCTCCACTTT.

This clonotype was counted at least ten times. This chain connects TRBV19 to TRBJ2-6; D remains unclear. Germline CDR1 is LNHDA and CDR2 is SQIVND (reference sequence). The length of the CDR3 is 15 residues. V gave up 3 bases and J gave up 2 bases, with 8 bases separating them. DNA for the CDR3: TGTGCCAGTAGTATTGGGAAGGCTGGGGCCAACGTCCTGACTTTC. Encoded protein: CASSIGKAGANVLTF.

This clonotype was detected ten times or more. V and J are TRBV27 and TRBJ2-2; 10 nucleotides agree with TRBD1. V was pared by 5 bases and J by 6 bases, with 9 bases of the junction left unmatched. This CDR3 has 16 amino acids. Germline assignment: CDR1 MNHEY and CDR2 SMNVEV (reference sequence). This chain's CDR3 is CASSRSGQGSSGELFF. CDR3 coding DNA: TGTGCCAGCAGTCGATCGGGACAGGGGAGTTCCGGGGAGCTGTTTTTT.

This chain joins TRBV27 and TRBJ2-7; 14 bases are a match to TRBD2. With 1 base clipped from V and 3 bases from J, the junction kept 8 bases outside the gene matches. In germline, CDR1 is MNHEY, CDR2 SMNVEV (reference sequence). The CDR3 is made up of 18 amino acids. CDR3 region: CASSLWGTSGRAFYEQYF. CDR3 DNA sequence: TGTGCCAGCAGTTTATGGGGGACTAGCGGGAGAGCCTTCTACGAGCAGTACTTC.

The V gene is TRBV5-4, the J gene TRBJ2-2, with TRBD2 matching over 9 bases. In germline, CDR1 is SGHNT, CDR2 YYREEE (reference sequence). Trimming cost V 7 bases and J 6 bases; bases outside gene matches: 13. The CDR3 contains 16 residues. This CDR3 reads CASGTEVAGVPGELFF. DNA of the CDR3: TGTGCCAGCGGCACCGAAGTAGCGGGAGTCCCCGGGGAGCTGTTTTTT.

This clonotype was detected ten times or more. V and J are TRBV20-1 and TRBJ1-5; D might be TRBD1 (6 bases). The CDR3 length is 14 residues. CDR1 is DFQATT, CDR2 SNEGSKA, per germline (reference sequence). Trimming took off 6 bases at V and 4 bases at J, with 16 bases between the two ends. The CDR3 nucleotides are TGCAGTGCCTCCGTCGGACAGCTTAATCAGCCCCAGCATTTT. Residues: CSASVGQLNQPQHF.

This clonotype was found many times. The chain couples TRBV20-1 to TRBJ2-7, with 10 positions matching TRBD1. V dropped 6 bases and J dropped 2; count of bases not matched to a gene: 7. Germline CDR1 is DFQATT and CDR2 is SNEGSKA (reference sequence). The CDR3 runs 14 residues. CDR3: CSAKSGTGAYEQYF. In DNA form, the CDR3 reads TGCAGTGCCAAATCCGGGACAGGGGCCTACGAGCAGTACTTC.

This clonotype was recorded at least ten times. V gene TRBV12-3 or TRBV12-4 combines with J gene TRBJ2-7, with D maybe TRBD2 (6 bases). CDR3 size: 15 residues. V was cut by 3 bases and J by 1 base, with 13 bases left in between. CDR3 in DNA: TGTGCCAGCAGTTTCTTCGGGGGTCGGTCCTACGAGCAGTACTTC. Its translation: CASSFFGGRSYEQYF.

As DNA, the CDR3 is TGCAGTGGGACTAGGGGAGCCTACAATGAGCAGTTCTTC. This sequence encodes CSGTRGAYNEQFF. This chain joins TRBV20-1 and TRBJ2-1; 7 bases align to TRBD2. Germline trimming cut 7 bases from V and 2 bases from J; bases unmatched to any gene: 5. Germline CDR1 reads DFQATT; CDR2 reads SNEGSKA (reference sequence). The length of the CDR3 is 13 residues.

The chain carries TRBV27 and TRBJ2-7, with D unclear. V was clipped by 5 bases and J by 6 bases, with 17 bases between them. This CDR3 comprises 14 residues. CDR1 MNHEY and CDR2 SMNVEV come from the germline V gene (reference sequence). The CDR3 DNA follows: TGTGCCAGCAGTCCCTCTGTCCTACTATCCGAGCAGTACTTC. Amino acids: CASSPSVLLSEQYF.

As concerns this clonotype: One end of the junction is discordant with germline, which a read error may explain. This rearrangement joins TRBV7-7 to TRBJ1-5; no clear D gene. Germline lookup yields CDR1 SSHAT and CDR2 FNYEAQ (reference sequence). The CDR3 length is 11 residues. DNA for the CDR3: TGTGCTAGCAGCAGGAGGAAGCCCCAGCATTTT. This gives the protein CASSRRKPQHF.

This clonotype has at least ten counts. This chain uses TRBV2 with TRBJ2-5; no firm D call. The V gene's germline CDR1 is SNHLY and CDR2 FYNNEI. With 8 bases removed from V and 5 bases from J, the gap between germline ends came to 15 bases. The CDR3 is made up of 13 amino acids. The CDR3 nucleotides are TGTGCCAGCGGCACCGCAGTGCGGGAGACCCAGTACTTC. Translated: CASGTAVRETQYF.

V gene TRBV4-3 combines with J gene TRBJ2-1; 10 bases match TRBD2. The CDR3 is made up of 19 amino acids. Losses at the gene ends were 0 bases for V and 9 bases for J; bases not matched to a gene: 17. CDR1 is LGHNA, CDR2 YSLEER, per germline. The CDR3 reads CASSQDRAPSGSLVAEQFF. The DNA for the CDR3 is TGCGCCAGCAGCCAAGATAGGGCGCCTAGCGGGAGTCTGGTCGCTGAGCAGTTCTTC.

At least ten counts were recorded for this clonotype. The V gene is TRBV20-1, the J gene TRBJ2-1; TRBD2 is a possible D gene (6 bases). V was clipped by 5 bases and J by 8 bases, with 19 bases between them. The CDR3 is 14 residues long. Germline V lookup: CDR1 DFQATT, CDR2 SNEGSKA (reference sequence). The CDR3 reads CSAGSGTPVDEQFF. CDR3 sequence (DNA): TGCAGTGCTGGATCCGGGACTCCTGTGGATGAGCAGTTCTTC.

This clonotype was found many times. The chain has TRBV12-3 or TRBV12-4 and TRBJ2-3; TRBD2 matches 14 bases. With V trimmed by 5 bases and J by 4 bases, 5 bases remained unmatched. This CDR3 has 16 residues. The CDR3 DNA follows: TGTGCCAGCAGTACTGGGACTAGCGGGAGCCCAGATACGCAGTATTTT. Protein sequence: CASSTGTSGSPDTQYF.

This clonotype has ten or more counts. This sequence joins TRBV27 and TRBJ1-5, with 9 bases aligning to TRBD1. Germline CDR1 reads MNHEY; CDR2 reads SMNVEV (reference sequence). J gave up 6 bases and V 2 bases, and 5 bases lay outside the gene matches. There are 15 residues in the CDR3. CDR3 bases: TGTGCCAGCAGTTTACGAGCGGACAGGGGTCAGCCCCAGCATTTT. This gives the protein CASSLRADRGQPQHF.